This T cell receptor beta chain was observed in a study of T cell responses to AZD1222 COVID-19 vaccine. Study-wide results and caveats: Repertoire sampling occurred only after the peak T cell response. Spike-specific TCR breadth and depth went up after people got two AZD1222 doses. Among spike-specific TCRs, nearly half reportedly target unmutated variant regions. Donors were largely white British and mainly female; clonal diversity was possibly underestimated.

Some clones are missing from TCRdb's copy, which holds only in-frame ones; the method was immunoSEQ multiplex PCR. The sample lists over 95,000 clones; 70% to 90% were seen once. Worth noting for this clone: Its specificity is not known.

Unmatched junction bases numbered 0, after V lost 2 bases and J lost 1 base. The CDR3 sequence is 14 residues long. Germline CDR1 MNHEY, CDR2 SMNVEV (reference sequence). The V call is TRBV27, the J call TRBJ1-2, with 8 nucleotides matching TRBD1. The TCR sequence derives from an adult in good health. The sample here was peripheral blood, taken on day 0 of AZD1222 vaccination. The CDR3 spells CASSLDRGNYGYTF. The DNA for the CDR3 is TGTGCCAGCAGTTTAGACAGGGGTAACTATGGCTACACCTTC.